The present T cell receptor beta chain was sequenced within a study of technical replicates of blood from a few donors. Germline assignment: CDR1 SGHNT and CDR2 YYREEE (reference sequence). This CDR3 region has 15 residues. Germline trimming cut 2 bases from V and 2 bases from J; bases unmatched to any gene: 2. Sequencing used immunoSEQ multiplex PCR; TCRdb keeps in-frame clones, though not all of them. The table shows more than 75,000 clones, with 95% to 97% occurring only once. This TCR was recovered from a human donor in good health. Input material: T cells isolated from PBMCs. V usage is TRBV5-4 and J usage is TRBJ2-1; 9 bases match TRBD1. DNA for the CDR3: TGTGCCAGCAGCTTAGGGACAGGGACCTACAATGAGCAGTTCTTC. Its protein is CASSLGTGTYNEQFF. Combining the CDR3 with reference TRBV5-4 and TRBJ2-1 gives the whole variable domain ETGVTQSPTHLIKTRGQQVTLRCSSQSGHNTVSWYQQALGQGPQFIFQYYREEENGRGNFPPRFSGLQFPNYSSELNVNALELDDSALYLCASSLGTGTYNEQFFGPGTRLTVL.